This TCR beta chain was observed in a study of early T cells in non-severe SARS-CoV-2 infection. This clonotype was recorded a few times. This CDR3 is built from 15 residues. The germline gives CDR1 KGHDR, CDR2 SFDVKD. V lost 3 bases and J lost 8, with 18 bases in between. TCRdb re-analysed the 5' RACE reads in MiXCR, keeping a single row per CDR3 protein. The sample has roughly 60,000 distinct CDR3 sequences, roughly 7.7% seen once; the top ten hold 3% to 3.5%. The chain uses TRBV24-1 and TRBJ1-2, with a possible D match to TRBD1 (5 bases). The TCR sequence derives from an adult who was a healthcare worker with PCR-confirmed SARS-CoV-2 infection or an uninfected control (not recorded which). Sequences were obtained from whole blood. Written as DNA, the CDR3 is TGTGCCACCAGTGATCCCCGGGACGCCTTCAGGGGCTACACCTTC. It is translated as CATSDPRDAFRGYTF.